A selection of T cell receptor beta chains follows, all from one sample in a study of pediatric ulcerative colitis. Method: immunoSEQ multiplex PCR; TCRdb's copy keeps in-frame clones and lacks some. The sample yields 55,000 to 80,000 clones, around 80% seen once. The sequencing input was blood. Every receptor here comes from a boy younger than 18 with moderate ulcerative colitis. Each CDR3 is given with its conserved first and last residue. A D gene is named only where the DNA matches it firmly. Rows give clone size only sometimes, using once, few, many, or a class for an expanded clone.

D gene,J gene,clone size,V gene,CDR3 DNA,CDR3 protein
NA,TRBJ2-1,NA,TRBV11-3,TGTGCCAGCAGCCAAGACCTATACAATGAGCAGTTCTTC,CASSQDLYNEQFF
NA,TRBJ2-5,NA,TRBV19,TGTGCCAGTACCAACGACAGGTTAGGGACCCAGTACTTC,CASTNDRLGTQYF
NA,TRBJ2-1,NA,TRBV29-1,TGCAGCGTCGGCCAGGGAAGACATGAGCAGTTCTTC,CSVGQGRHEQFF
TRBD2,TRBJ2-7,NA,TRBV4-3,TGCGCCAGCAGCCATAGTACTAGCGGGAGTTCCTACGAGCAGTACTTC,CASSHSTSGSSYEQYF
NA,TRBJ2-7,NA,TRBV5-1,TGCGCCAGCAGCCCCGCCCCAAAAAGGGAACATTTCTCCTACGAGCAGTACTTC,CASSPAPKREHFSYEQYF
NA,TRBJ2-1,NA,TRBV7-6,TGTGCCAGCAGCTTAGGGGATTATGAGCAGTTCTTC,CASSLGDYEQFF
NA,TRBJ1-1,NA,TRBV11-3,TGTGCCAGCAGCTTAGGGACAGTGAACACTGAAGCTTTCTTT,CASSLGTVNTEAFF
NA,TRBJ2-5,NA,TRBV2,TGTGCCAGCAGTGAAGGGACCGTCAAACAGACCCAGTACTTC,CASSEGTVKQTQYF
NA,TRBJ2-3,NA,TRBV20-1,TGCAGTGCTAGACTGGCAGATACGCAGTATTTT,CSARLADTQYF
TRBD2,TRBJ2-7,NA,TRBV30,TGTGCCTGGAGTGCTGGGCGGGAGCTTTCCTACGAGCAGTACTTC,CAWSAGRELSYEQYF
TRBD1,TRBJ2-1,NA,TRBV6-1,TGTGCCAGCAGTGGACGGGACAGGGCTTACAATGAGCAGTTCTTC,CASSGRDRAYNEQFF
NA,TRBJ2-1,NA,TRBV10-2,TGCGCCAGCAGTGTTAGTGGACAATTACATGAGCAGTTCTTC,CASSVSGQLHEQFF
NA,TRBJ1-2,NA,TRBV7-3,TGTGCCAGCAGCCCACAGGGAGGTATCAACTATGGCTACACCTTC,CASSPQGGINYGYTF
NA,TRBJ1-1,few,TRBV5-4,TGTGCCAGCAGCCGGGCTGGACAGTGGAACACTGAAGCTTTCTTT,CASSRAGQWNTEAFF
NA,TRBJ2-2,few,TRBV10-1,TGCGCCAGCAGTGAGCCCGGGGCCTACACCGGGGAGCTGTTTTTT,CASSEPGAYTGELFF
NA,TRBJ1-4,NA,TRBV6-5,TGTGCCAGCAGTTACGCGGGACGGCGGAATGAAAAACTGTTTTTT,CASSYAGRRNEKLFF
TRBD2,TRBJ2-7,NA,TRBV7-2,TGTGCCAGCAGCCCCCTTACGGGAATTTTCGGGAGGGCCCACGAGCAGTACTTC,CASSPLTGIFGRAHEQYF
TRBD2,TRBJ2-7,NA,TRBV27,TGTGCCAGCAGTTTTTCGACTAGCGGGAACTACGAGCAGTACTTC,CASSFSTSGNYEQYF
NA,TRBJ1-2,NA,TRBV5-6,TGTGCCAGCAGCTTGGTGATTCCAGGACGCTATGGCTACACCTTC,CASSLVIPGRYGYTF
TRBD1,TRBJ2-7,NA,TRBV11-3,TGTGCCGGCAGCCTGGAGACAGGGCGCGAGCAGTACTTC,CAGSLETGREQYF
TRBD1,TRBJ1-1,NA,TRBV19,TGTGCCAGTAGTATCCCGGGACAGCTCACTGAAGCTTTCTTT,CASSIPGQLTEAFF
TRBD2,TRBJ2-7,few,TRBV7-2,TGTGCCAGCAGCTTACCCGGACTAGCGGCTGGCTACGAGCAGTACTTC,CASSLPGLAAGYEQYF
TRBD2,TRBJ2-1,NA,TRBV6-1,TGTGCCAGCAGCGTGACTAGCGGGGATTACAATGAGCAGTTCTTC,CASSVTSGDYNEQFF
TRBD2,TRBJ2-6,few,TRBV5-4,TGTGCCAGCAGCTCGGCGGGGGGCGGCGGTAAACGTATCCTGACTTTC,CASSSAGGGGKRILTF
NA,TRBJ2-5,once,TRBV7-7,TGTGCCAGCAGCTTCGTCCCGGGACAACAAGAGACCCAGTACTTC,CASSFVPGQQETQYF
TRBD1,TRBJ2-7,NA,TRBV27,TGTGCCAGCAGTGGGTTCAACCTTCGGACAGGGGGATACTACGAGCAGTACTTC,CASSGFNLRTGGYYEQYF
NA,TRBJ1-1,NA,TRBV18,TGTGCCAGCTCACCTATGGTCCAGGGTGAAGCTTTCTTT,CASSPMVQGEAFF
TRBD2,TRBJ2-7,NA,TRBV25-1,TGTGCCAGCAGTGAACCATGGACTAGCGGTTCCCTATACGAGCAGTACTTC,CASSEPWTSGSLYEQYF
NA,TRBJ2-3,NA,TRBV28,TGTGCCAGCAGGACTATACGACCGACGGATACGCAGTATTTT,CASRTIRPTDTQYF
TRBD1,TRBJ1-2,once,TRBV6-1,TGTGCCAGCAGTGAAGTAAGGGGACAGGGGTATGGCTACACCTTC,CASSEVRGQGYGYTF
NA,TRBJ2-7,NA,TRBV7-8,TGTGCCAGCAGCTTGGCCGAGGTCTCCTACGAGCAGTACTTC,CASSLAEVSYEQYF
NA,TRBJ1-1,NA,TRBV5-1,TGCGCCAGCAGCCAAATCTTCGCGCGGGACACTGAAGCTTTCTTT,CASSQIFARDTEAFF
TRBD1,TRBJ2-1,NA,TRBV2,TGTGCCAGCACTAGGGACAGGGACAATGAGCAGTTCTTC,CASTRDRDNEQFF
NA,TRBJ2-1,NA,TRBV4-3,TGCGCCAGCAGCCAACCGGGGGCCGTGGGGAATGAGCAGTTCTTC,CASSQPGAVGNEQFF
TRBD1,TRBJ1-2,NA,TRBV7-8,TGTGCCAGCAGCCTCTGGGAGCAGGGGGCTTCTGGCTACACCTTC,CASSLWEQGASGYTF
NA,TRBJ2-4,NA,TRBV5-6,TGTGCCAGCAGCTTTACAGGGACACTAGCCAAAAACATTCAGTACTTC,CASSFTGTLAKNIQYF
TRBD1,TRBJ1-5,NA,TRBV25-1,TGTGCCAGCAGTGCGGGACAGGGCGAGGATCAGCCCCAGCATTTT,CASSAGQGEDQPQHF
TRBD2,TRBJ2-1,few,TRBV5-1,TGCGCCAGCAGCTTGGCGCGGGGGTCCTACAATGAGCAGTTCTTC,CASSLARGSYNEQFF
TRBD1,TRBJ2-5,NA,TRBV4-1,TGCGCCAGCAGCCAAGGACAGGGGAGGAACCAAGAGACCCAGTACTTC,CASSQGQGRNQETQYF
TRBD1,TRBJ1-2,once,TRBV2,TGTGCCAGCAGTGGGGACAGGAACTATGGCTACACCTTC,CASSGDRNYGYTF
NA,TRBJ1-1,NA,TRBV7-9,TGTGCCAGCAGCTTAGCGGGCAGGGGTAACACTGAAGCTTTCTTT,CASSLAGRGNTEAFF